The 4 T cell receptor beta chains in this list originate from one sample, sequenced in a study of identifying expanded T cells in peripheral blood (dated by TCRdb to 2018 to 2020). The receptor library was made with the immunoSEQ multiplex PCR assay. The immuneACCESS repertoire file appears here via TCRdb, limited to in-frame rearrangements. These files lack a portion of the clones; in checked studies, under half of the deficit traces to unresolved V genes, and the cause of the others is not known. The sample table holds approximately 94,000 clones, of which 88% were seen once. The ten largest account for approximately 6% of the sample. Sequenced input: blood. The receptors were gathered from a person between 18 and 69 years old in good health.

The chain uses TRBV2 and TRBJ1-3; TRBD1 might be the D (5 bases). Germline assignment: CDR1 SNHLY and CDR2 FYNNEI. With 10 bases removed from V and 0 bases from J, the gap between germline ends came to 16 bases. The CDR3 contains 15 residues. CDR3 amino acids: CATSTGRNSGNTIYF. Written as DNA, the CDR3 is TGTGCCACGTCGACGGGACGCAACTCTGGAAACACCATATATTTT.

Note on this clone: Other DNA sequences within the sample encode an identical CDR3. The gene calls are TRBV18 and TRBJ1-1; D is unresolved. The germline V gene has CDR1 KGHSH and CDR2 LQKENI. The CDR3 covers 13 residues. V was pared by 1 base and J by 1 base, with 4 bases between. DNA for the CDR3: TGTGCCAGCTCACCACAGGAGAACACTGAAGCTTTCTTT. Amino acids: CASSPQENTEAFF. Complete variable domain (other parts from reference TRBV18 and TRBJ1-1): NAGVMQNPRHLVRRRGQEARLRCSPMKGHSHVYWYRQLPEEGLKFMVYLQKENIIDESGMPKERFSAEFPKEGPSILRIQQVVRGDSAAYFCASSPQENTEAFFGQGTRLTVV.

In this sample, this clone turned up a few times. J is TRBJ1-2 and V is TRBV30; a weak D match, TRBD1 (5 bases). The CDR3 is 12 amino acids. Germline V lookup: CDR1 GTSNPN, CDR2 SVGIG (reference sequence). Trimming removed 0 bases at V and 8 bases at J, with 10 bases between. The CDR3 loop is CAWSVQGWGYTF. The CDR3 coding sequence is TGTGCCTGGAGTGTCCAGGGATGGGGCTACACCTTC.

This clone appeared once. V usage is TRBV5-1 and J usage is TRBJ2-1; D remains unclear. This CDR3 contains 15 residues. With 0 bases removed from V and 6 bases from J, the gap between germline ends came to 13 bases. CDR1 and CDR2 (germline): SGHRS, YFSETQ. The CDR3 DNA reads TGCGCCAGCAGCTTGGCTACCACCCGGTCCAATGAGCAGTTCTTC. It is translated as CASSLATTRSNEQFF.